Reported below is one TCR beta chain. The antigen is unknown. Deletions cut 5 bases from V and 0 bases from J, with 11 bases between. CDR1 is SGHVS and CDR2 is FQNEAQ in the germline V gene. This CDR3 region has 15 residues. Primers used in a second PCR of roughly 6 to 11 cycles were a sample-barcoded 5' primer and a J-beta primer mix. TCRdb ran MiXCR on the 5' RACE reads and lists one entry per CDR3 protein. Here the sample spans about 640,000 distinct CDR3 sequences, 25% to 35% being singletons. The data originate from a study of blood T cells in healthy people across ages. Study conclusions and caveats: Getting older went along with TCR beta diversity per million T cells dropping roughly linearly.

At least 5 micrograms of total RNA were extracted per sample. The sequenced sample was blood. The origin of this receptor is a woman aged 80 or over in good health. The genes are TRBV7-8 and TRBJ1-3; D uncertain. The CDR3 nucleotides are TGTGCCAGCAGCAAGGACGGAGCCTCTGGAAACACCATATATTTT. It specifies CASSKDGASGNTIYF.